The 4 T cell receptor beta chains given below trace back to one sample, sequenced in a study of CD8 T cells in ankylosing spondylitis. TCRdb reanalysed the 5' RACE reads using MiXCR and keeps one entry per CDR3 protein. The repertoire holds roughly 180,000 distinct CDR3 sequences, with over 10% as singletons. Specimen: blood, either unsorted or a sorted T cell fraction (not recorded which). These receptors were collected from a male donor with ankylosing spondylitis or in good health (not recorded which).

The CDR3 DNA sequence: TGTGCCAGCAGTGGGGGGATAGCGGGGTACAATGAGCAGTTCTTC. Translated: CASSGGIAGYNEQFF. This rearrangement joins TRBV25-1 to TRBJ2-1; 8 nucleotides line up with TRBD2. CDR3 length equals 15 residues. Germline V gene sequence: CDR1 MGHDK, CDR2 SYGVNS. The V gene end was trimmed by 4 bases and the J gene end by 4 bases; junction bases not matched to a gene: 6.

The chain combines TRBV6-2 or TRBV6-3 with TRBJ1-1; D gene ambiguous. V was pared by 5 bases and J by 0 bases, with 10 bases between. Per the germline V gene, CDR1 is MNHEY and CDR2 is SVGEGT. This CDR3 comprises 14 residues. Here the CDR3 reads CASSPTFMNTEAFF. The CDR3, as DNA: TGTGCCAGCAGTCCGACCTTTATGAACACTGAAGCTTTCTTT.

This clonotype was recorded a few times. CDR3: CASSASSGGETQYF. CDR3 sequence (DNA): TGTGCCAGCAGCGCCTCTAGCGGGGGCGAGACCCAGTACTTC. The V call is TRBV11-2, the J call TRBJ2-5; 10 nucleotides align to TRBD2. This CDR3 spans 14 amino acids. Losses at the gene ends were 5 bases for V and 5 bases for J; bases not matched to a gene: 5. Germline V CDR1 and CDR2: SGHAT, FQNNGV.

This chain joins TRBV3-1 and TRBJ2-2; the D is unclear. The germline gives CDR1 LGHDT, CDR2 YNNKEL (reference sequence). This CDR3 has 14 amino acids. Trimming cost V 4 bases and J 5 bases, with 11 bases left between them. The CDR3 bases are TGTGCCAGCAGCCCCTACCACCTTACCGGGGAGCTGTTTTTT. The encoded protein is CASSPYHLTGELFF.